This TCR beta chain was identified during a study of CD8 T cells in ankylosing spondylitis. MiXCR, run by TCRdb on the 5' RACE reads, gives a single entry per CDR3 protein. Found here are 150,000 to 200,000 distinct CDR3 sequences, around 10% of them singletons; the top ten hold roughly 29%. This clonotype was seen repeatedly, ten times or more. The V gene's germline CDR1 is DFQATT and CDR2 SNEGSKA (reference sequence). Unmatched junction bases numbered 7, after V lost 5 bases and J lost 6 bases. CDR3 length: 15 amino acids. Input material: blood, either unsorted or a sorted T cell fraction (not recorded which). The chain employs TRBV20-1 and TRBJ2-1; TRBD2 agrees at 13 bases. The TCR sequence derives from a male donor with ankylosing spondylitis or in good health (not recorded which). The CDR3 region has the DNA TGCAGTGCTGCCAAGACTAGCGGGAGGTTCAATGAGCAGTTCTTC. This sequence encodes CSAAKTSGRFNEQFF.